This T cell receptor beta chain was found in a study of blood T cell repertoires in COVID-19. Looking at the study overall: T cells, B-cell-depleted T cells, or PBMCs supplied cDNA or gDNA.

Participant-given clinical history determined each cohort assignment. From germline, CDR1 is SNHLY and CDR2 FYNNEI. CDR3 size: 11 residues. V gave up 8 bases and J gave up 4 bases, with 8 bases separating them. Authors' processing steps: Reference gene primers were amplified, and this amplification served to estimate nucleated cell counts. Data came from immunoSEQ multiplex PCR; TCRdb stores just in-frame clones and leaves some out. From that table come the V and J calls and clone size; the DNA was used to work out D and trimming. The table has fewer than 250,000 clones, around 90% seen once; the top ten hold around 2.6%.

Sequencing used PBMCs or T cells enriched from blood (not recorded which). The TCR sequence derives from a woman in her twenties or thirties with acute COVID-19. V and J are TRBV2 and TRBJ1-2; D possibly corresponds to TRBD1 (6 bases). In DNA, the CDR3 is TGTGCCAGCTGGGGGCGCTATGGCTACACCTTC. Translated, it gives CASWGRYGYTF.